A single sample is the source of the 27 T cell receptor beta chains below, sequenced in a study of PD-L1 blockade in urothelial cancer. Profiled with immunoSEQ multiplex PCR; TCRdb holds only in-frame clones, not every one. The sample shows 100,000 to 150,000 clones, about 84% of them seen only once. Specified time point: peripheral blood 6 weeks after treatment start. Material: PBMCs, obtained around atezolizumab (anti-PD-L1) treatment. The receptors shown here come from a man aged 45-60 years with urothelial cancer.

The CDR3 bases are TGCGCCAGCAGCCGCCCGGAGGGCAATAATTCACCCCTCCACTTT. It is translated as CASSRPEGNNSPLHF. The chain combines TRBV10-2 with TRBJ1-6; D is unclear. V gave up 6 bases and J gave up 5 bases, with 14 bases separating them. Germline V gene data show CDR1 as WSHSY and CDR2 as SAAADI. The CDR3 sequence is 15 residues long.

The chain uses TRBV6-6 and TRBJ2-7; perhaps TRBD1 as D (5 bases). Germline CDR1 reads MNHNY; CDR2 reads SVGAGI (reference sequence). V dropped 2 bases and J dropped 3 bases, with 11 bases sitting between them. This CDR3 is built from 14 residues. CDR3: CASSYDSRNYEQYF. Written as DNA, the CDR3 is TGTGCCAGCAGTTACGACAGCCGCAACTACGAGCAGTACTTC.

V gene TRBV6-5 combines with J gene TRBJ2-1; possibly TRBD2 for D (6 bases). V gave up 0 bases and J gave up 2 bases, with 11 bases separating them. Germline V lookup: CDR1 MNHEY, CDR2 SVGAGI. The CDR3 spans 16 residues. The CDR3 loop is CASSYSGGNPYNEQFF. DNA of the CDR3: TGTGCCAGCAGTTACTCAGGCGGGAACCCCTACAATGAGCAGTTCTTC.

This chain links TRBV13 with TRBJ2-5; 7 bases match TRBD1. The CDR3 contains 15 residues. Per germline, CDR1 PRHDT and CDR2 FYEKMQ (reference sequence). V lost 5 bases to trimming and J lost 5 bases; unmatched junction nucleotides: 11. The DNA for the CDR3 is TGTGCCAGCAGCCACACCGAGACAGGGTTGGAGACCCAGTACTTC. Translation gives CASSHTETGLETQYF. Full variable domain (remainder filled in from reference TRBV13 and TRBJ2-5): AAGVIQSPRHLIKEKRETATLKCYPIPRHDTVYWYQQGPGQDPQFLISFYEKMQSDKGSIPDRFSAQQFSDYHSELNMSSLELGDSALYFCASSHTETGLETQYFGPGTRLLVL.

The chain recombines TRBV28 with TRBJ1-2; D ambiguous. Trimming took off 3 bases at V and 4 bases at J, with 12 bases between the two ends. Germline values: CDR1 MDHEN, CDR2 SYDVKM. This CDR3 is built from 14 residues. As DNA, the CDR3 is TGTGCCAGCAGTTTTTGGCCTTCATCCTATGGCTACACCTTC. It is translated as CASSFWPSSYGYTF.

The V call is TRBV18, the J call TRBJ2-3; D unclear. The CDR3 runs 12 residues. V was shortened by 6 bases and J by 0 bases, with 4 bases between the two germline ends. Germline CDR1 KGHSH, CDR2 LQKENI. CDR3 DNA: TGTGCCAGCTCCCGGAGCACAGATACGCAGTATTTT. It specifies CASSRSTDTQYF.

The chain couples TRBV5-4 to TRBJ2-1, with 9 bases identical to TRBD1. J gave up 7 bases and V 9 bases, and 8 bases lay outside the gene matches. The CDR3 spans 13 residues. Per the germline V gene, CDR1 is SGHNT and CDR2 is YYREEE (reference sequence). The CDR3 DNA is TGTGCCACCTCGGGACAGGGTGTAAATGAGCAGTTCTTC. It codes for CATSGQGVNEQFF. Combining the CDR3 with reference TRBV5-4 and TRBJ2-1 gives the whole variable domain ETGVTQSPTHLIKTRGQQVTLRCSSQSGHNTVSWYQQALGQGPQFIFQYYREEENGRGNFPPRFSGLQFPNYSSELNVNALELDDSALYLCATSGQGVNEQFFGPGTRLTVL.

The V call is TRBV19, the J call TRBJ2-3, with TRBD2 matching over 13 bases. J gave up 3 bases and V 1 base, and 7 bases lay outside the gene matches. The germline CDR1 and CDR2 sequences are LNHDA and SQIVND (reference sequence). This CDR3 has 18 residues. The CDR3 here is CASSIGWTSGRGTDTQYF. CDR3 bases: TGTGCCAGTAGTATAGGCTGGACTAGCGGGAGAGGAACAGATACGCAGTATTTT.

The chain employs TRBV11-2 and TRBJ2-3; D is possibly TRBD2 (5 bases). Germline V gives CDR1 SGHAT, CDR2 FQNNGV. The V end was cut by 3 bases, the J end by 4 bases, with 8 bases between. This CDR3 contains 13 residues. The CDR3 DNA sequence: TGTGCCAGCAGCTTTCGAGGGTCAGATACGCAGTATTTT. Translation gives CASSFRGSDTQYF.

The chain joins TRBV28 to TRBJ2-7; 9 bases line up with TRBD1. Germline CDR1 reads MDHEN; CDR2 reads SYDVKM. The CDR3 contains 14 residues. Trimming took 3 bases from V and 4 from J; bases not matched to a gene: 4. Here the CDR3 DNA reads TGTGCCAGCAGTTTCCGGGACAGGGTGTACGAGCAGTACTTC. It specifies CASSFRDRVYEQYF. The variable domain in full, with the rest retrieved from reference TRBV28 and TRBJ2-7, is DVKVTQSSRYLVKRTGEKVFLECVQDMDHENMFWYRQDPGLGLRLIYFSYDVKMKEKGDIPEGYSVSREKKERFSLILESASTNQTSMYLCASSFRDRVYEQYFGPGTRLTVT.

The chain recombines TRBV7-9 with TRBJ1-1; D uncertain. V lost 1 base and J lost 1, with 7 bases in between. The CDR3 length is 14 residues. Looked up from germline, CDR1 is SEHNR and CDR2 is FQNEAQ (reference sequence). The CDR3 region is CASSLDLANTEAFF. CDR3 in DNA: TGTGCCAGCAGCTTAGATCTGGCGAACACTGAAGCTTTCTTT.

The V call is TRBV4-2, the J call TRBJ2-3, with 15 bases aligning to TRBD2. In germline, CDR1 is LGHNA, CDR2 YNFKEQ. The CDR3 consists of 18 residues. V lost 6 bases to trimming and J lost 4 bases; unmatched junction nucleotides: 11. CDR3 DNA sequence: TGTGCCAGCAGGCGAGGACTAGCGGGAGGGCCATTCGCAGATACGCAGTATTTT. Its translation is CASRRGLAGGPFADTQYF.

The CDR3: CAGGLTDTQYF. The CDR3 DNA is TGTGCCGGGGGACTGACGGATACGCAGTATTTT. The gene calls are TRBV2 and TRBJ2-3, with D perhaps matching TRBD2 (6 bases). Trimming stripped 11 bases from V and 6 bases from J, with 12 bases between. Germline V gene data show CDR1 as SNHLY and CDR2 as FYNNEI. The CDR3 is 11 amino acids.

V gene TRBV28 combines with J gene TRBJ2-7, with 8 bases that match TRBD1. The V gene end was trimmed by 6 bases and the J gene end by 3 bases; junction bases not matched to a gene: 7. This CDR3 is built from 14 residues. Germline V gene sequence: CDR1 MDHEN, CDR2 SYDVKM. CDR3 residues: CASRPRTGNYEQYF. CDR3 sequence (DNA): TGTGCCAGCAGACCTAGGACAGGGAACTACGAGCAGTACTTC. Full variable domain (remainder filled in from reference TRBV28 and TRBJ2-7): DVKVTQSSRYLVKRTGEKVFLECVQDMDHENMFWYRQDPGLGLRLIYFSYDVKMKEKGDIPEGYSVSREKKERFSLILESASTNQTSMYLCASRPRTGNYEQYFGPGTRLTVT.

The J gene is TRBJ1-5, the V gene TRBV19, with 8 positions matching TRBD1. Germline trimming cut 5 bases from V and 6 bases from J; bases unmatched to any gene: 6. The CDR3 runs 14 residues. Germline V gene lookup returns CDR1 LNHDA and CDR2 SQIVND (reference sequence). CDR3 sequence: CASSLQGVGQPQHF. The CDR3 nucleotides read TGTGCCAGTAGTTTACAGGGGGTGGGTCAGCCCCAGCATTTT.

The chain is built from TRBV9 and TRBJ2-4; possibly TRBD2 for D (6 bases). This CDR3 has 20 amino acids. V lost 0 bases and J 1 base, leaving 23 bases between the germline ends. Germline V gene data show CDR1 as SGDLS and CDR2 as YYNGEE. CDR3 DNA sequence: TGTGCCAGCAGCGTAGAATTAGTCGTGGTAGACGGAGGGGCCAAAAACATTCAGTACTTC. Translation: CASSVELVVVDGGAKNIQYF.

The CDR3 reads CASSFGLAADTQYF. The CDR3 DNA is TGTGCCAGCAGCTTCGGACTAGCAGCAGATACGCAGTATTTT. The V and J genes are TRBV7-2 and TRBJ2-3; 8 nucleotides agree with TRBD2. The CDR3 is 14 amino acids. V lost 3 bases and J lost 4; bases outside the gene matches: 3. The germline V gene has CDR1 SGHTA and CDR2 FQGNSA.

The chain couples TRBV7-9 to TRBJ2-3, with D possibly being TRBD2 (5 bases). This CDR3 has 10 residues. CDR1 is SEHNR and CDR2 is FQNEAQ in the germline V gene (reference sequence). V was shortened by 10 bases and J by 5 bases, with 7 bases between the two germline ends. This chain's CDR3 is CAIRGDTQYF. CDR3 DNA sequence: TGTGCCATCCGGGGAGATACGCAGTATTTT.

J is TRBJ2-7 and V is TRBV28; 9 positions agree with TRBD1. This CDR3 comprises 15 residues. V dropped 4 bases and J dropped 6; count of bases not matched to a gene: 10. Germline loops: CDR1 MDHEN, CDR2 SYDVKM. CDR3 amino acids: CASSSKLLTGGEQYF. In DNA, the CDR3 is TGTGCCAGCAGTTCCAAGCTCCTGACAGGGGGCGAGCAGTACTTC.

This clone was found once. The chain joins TRBV19 to TRBJ1-5, with a weak D call TRBD1 (5 bases). CDR1 is LNHDA, CDR2 SQIVND, per germline (reference sequence). The CDR3 runs 13 residues. V was cut by 10 bases and J by 5 bases, with 15 bases left in between. CDR3 in amino acids: CATLSGVDQPQHF. The CDR3 DNA follows: TGTGCCACCCTGTCGGGGGTAGATCAGCCCCAGCATTTT.

The V and J genes are TRBV7-7 and TRBJ1-1; D gene ambiguous. The CDR3 has 12 amino acids. CDR1 and CDR2 (germline): SSHAT, FNYEAQ (reference sequence). CDR3 in DNA: TGTGCTAGCGGTACAGTCCTGGGTGAAGCTTTCTTT. Translation: CASGTVLGEAFF.

This clone was observed a handful of times. This chain links TRBV28 with TRBJ1-2; no firm D call. Looked up from germline, CDR1 is MDHEN and CDR2 is SYDVKM. Trimming shortened V by 8 bases and J by 13 bases, and 14 bases separated the two germline ends. The CDR3 loop spans 10 amino acids. CDR3 region: CASGRQRLTF. The CDR3 DNA is TGTGCCAGCGGCCGACAACGGCTCACCTTC.

This clone occurred a few times. This sequence joins TRBV28 and TRBJ2-7; D unclear. The CDR3 has 13 residues. V was pared by 3 bases and J by 0 bases, with 6 bases between. CDR1 is MDHEN and CDR2 is SYDVKM in the germline V gene. The CDR3 loop is CASSFQNSYEQYF. CDR3 sequence (DNA): TGTGCCAGCAGTTTCCAAAACTCCTACGAGCAGTACTTC.

The chain is built from TRBV5-1 and TRBJ2-1, with TRBD2 as a possible D gene (6 bases). Per the germline V gene, CDR1 is SGHRS and CDR2 is YFSETQ. This CDR3 has 18 amino acids. V lost 7 bases and J 5 bases, leaving 28 bases between the germline ends. CDR3 amino acids: CASAAAEGYRYSNNEQFF. The DNA of the CDR3 is TGCGCCAGCGCCGCGGCGGAGGGCTACAGGTACAGTAACAATGAGCAGTTCTTC.

This clone was seen many times. The DNA of the CDR3 is TGCAGCGCATCGGGACACTTGAACACTGAAGCTTTCTTT. Translated: CSASGHLNTEAFF. The rearrangement joins TRBV29-1 to TRBJ1-1; D may be TRBD1 (6 bases). The V and J ends lost 7 bases and 0 bases respectively, with 12 bases between them. Looked up from germline, CDR1 is SQVTM and CDR2 is ANQGSEA. The CDR3 runs 13 residues.

In its sample, this clone was seen a few times. CDR3 DNA sequence: TGTGCCAGCAGTGTAGAAGAGAACTATGGCTACACCTTC. Protein product: CASSVEENYGYTF. The chain carries TRBV2 and TRBJ1-2; D remains unclear. Germline assignment: CDR1 SNHLY and CDR2 FYNNEI. CDR3 size: 13 residues. V was trimmed by 4 bases and J by 2 bases, leaving 8 bases between them.

The chain employs TRBV6-1 and TRBJ2-2; 9 nucleotides agree with TRBD2. Germline loops: CDR1 MNHNS, CDR2 SASEGT. J was trimmed by 6 bases and V by 0 bases; bases with no gene match: 5. This CDR3 is built from 16 residues. The CDR3 spells CASSEAHLAGAGELFF. Written as DNA, the CDR3 is TGTGCCAGCAGTGAAGCGCATTTAGCGGGAGCCGGGGAGCTGTTTTTT.